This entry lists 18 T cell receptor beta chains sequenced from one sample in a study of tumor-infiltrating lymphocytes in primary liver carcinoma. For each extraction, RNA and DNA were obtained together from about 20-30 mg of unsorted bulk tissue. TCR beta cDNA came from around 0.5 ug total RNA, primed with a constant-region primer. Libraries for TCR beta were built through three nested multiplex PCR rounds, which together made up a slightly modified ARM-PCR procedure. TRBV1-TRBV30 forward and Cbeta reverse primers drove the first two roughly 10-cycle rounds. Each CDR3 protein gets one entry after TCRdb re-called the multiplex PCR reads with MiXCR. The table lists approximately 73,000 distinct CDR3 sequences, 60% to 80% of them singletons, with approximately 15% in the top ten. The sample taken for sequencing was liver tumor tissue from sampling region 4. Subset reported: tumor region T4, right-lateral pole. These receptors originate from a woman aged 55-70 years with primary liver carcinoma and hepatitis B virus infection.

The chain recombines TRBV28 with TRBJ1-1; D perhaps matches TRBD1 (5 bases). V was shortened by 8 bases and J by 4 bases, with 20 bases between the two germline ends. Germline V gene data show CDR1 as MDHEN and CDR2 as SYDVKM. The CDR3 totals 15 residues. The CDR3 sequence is CASGAPLGQVTEAFF. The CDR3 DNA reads TGTGCCAGCGGGGCGCCGCTCGGCCAGGTCACTGAAGCTTTCTTT.

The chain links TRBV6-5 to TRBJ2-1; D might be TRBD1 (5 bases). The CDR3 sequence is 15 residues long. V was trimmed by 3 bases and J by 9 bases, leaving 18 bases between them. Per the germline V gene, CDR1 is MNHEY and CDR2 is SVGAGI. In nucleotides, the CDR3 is TGTGCCAGCAGTTATTCGAGGACAAGGGGCGGTGAGCAGTTCTTC. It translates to CASSYSRTRGGEQFF.

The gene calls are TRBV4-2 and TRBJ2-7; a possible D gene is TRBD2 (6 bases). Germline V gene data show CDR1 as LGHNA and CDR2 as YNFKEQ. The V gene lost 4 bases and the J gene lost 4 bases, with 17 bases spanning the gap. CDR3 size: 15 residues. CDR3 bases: TGTGCCAGCAGCCGCGGGACCAGCATAGAATACGAGCAGTACTTC. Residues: CASSRGTSIEYEQYF.

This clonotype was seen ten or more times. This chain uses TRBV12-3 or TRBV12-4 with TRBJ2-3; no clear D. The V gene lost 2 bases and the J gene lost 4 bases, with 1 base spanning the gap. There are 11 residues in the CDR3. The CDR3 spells CASSLPDTQYF. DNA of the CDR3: TGTGCCAGCAGTTTACCAGATACGCAGTATTTT.

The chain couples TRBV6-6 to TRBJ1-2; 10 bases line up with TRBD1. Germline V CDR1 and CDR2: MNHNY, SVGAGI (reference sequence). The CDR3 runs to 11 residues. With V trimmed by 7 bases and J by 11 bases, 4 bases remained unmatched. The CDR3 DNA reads TGTGCCAGCAATTGGGACAGGGGTTACACCTTC. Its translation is CASNWDRGYTF.

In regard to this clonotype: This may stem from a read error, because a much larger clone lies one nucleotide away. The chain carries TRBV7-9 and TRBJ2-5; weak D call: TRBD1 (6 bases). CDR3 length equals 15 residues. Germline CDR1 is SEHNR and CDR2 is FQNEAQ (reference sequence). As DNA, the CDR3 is TGTGCCAGCAGCTTAGAACAGGGTGTGAAGGAGACCCCGTACTTC. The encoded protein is CASSLEQGVKETPYF.

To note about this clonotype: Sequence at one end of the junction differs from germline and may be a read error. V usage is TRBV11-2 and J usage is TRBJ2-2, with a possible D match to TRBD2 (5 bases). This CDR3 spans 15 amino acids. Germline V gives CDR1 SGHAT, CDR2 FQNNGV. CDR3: CASNPPQGLTGELFF. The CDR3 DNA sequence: TGTGCCAGCAACCCTCCGCAAGGACTGACCGGGGAGCTGTTTTTC.

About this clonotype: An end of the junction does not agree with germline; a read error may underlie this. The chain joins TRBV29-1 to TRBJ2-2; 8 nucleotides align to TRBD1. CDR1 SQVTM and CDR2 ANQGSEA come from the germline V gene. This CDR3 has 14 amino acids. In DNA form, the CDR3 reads TGCAGCGCCGCTCAGGGGGCCGGCCACGGGGAGCTGTTCTTT. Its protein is CSAAQGAGHGELFF.

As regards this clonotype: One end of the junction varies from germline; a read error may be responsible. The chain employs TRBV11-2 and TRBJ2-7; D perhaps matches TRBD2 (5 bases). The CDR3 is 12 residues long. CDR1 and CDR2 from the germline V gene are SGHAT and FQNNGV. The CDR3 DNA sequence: TGTGTCAGGAGCCACACTAGACACGAGCAGTATTTC. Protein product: CVRSHTRHEQYF.

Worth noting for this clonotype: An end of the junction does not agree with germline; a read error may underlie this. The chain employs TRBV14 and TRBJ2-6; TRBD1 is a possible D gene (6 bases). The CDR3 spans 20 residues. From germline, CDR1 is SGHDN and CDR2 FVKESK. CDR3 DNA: TGTGCCAGCAACCAACGGGAAATCCGACAGGACCTACCTGGGGCCAACGTCCTGACTTTC. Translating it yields CASNQREIRQDLPGANVLTF. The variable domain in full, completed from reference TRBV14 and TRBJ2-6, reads EAGVTQFPSHSVIEKGQTVTLRCDPISGHDNLYWYRRVMGKEIKFLLHFVKESKQDESGMPNNRFLAERTGGTYSTLKVQPAELEDSGVYFCASNQREIRQDLPGANVLTFGAGSRLTVL.

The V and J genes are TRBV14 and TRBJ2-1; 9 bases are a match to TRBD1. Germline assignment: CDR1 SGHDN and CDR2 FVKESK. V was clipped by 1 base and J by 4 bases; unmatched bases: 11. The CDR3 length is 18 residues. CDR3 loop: CASSQVTTGGRFYNEQFF. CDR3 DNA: TGTGCCAGCAGCCAAGTGACAACAGGGGGCCGGTTTTACAATGAGCAGTTCTTC.

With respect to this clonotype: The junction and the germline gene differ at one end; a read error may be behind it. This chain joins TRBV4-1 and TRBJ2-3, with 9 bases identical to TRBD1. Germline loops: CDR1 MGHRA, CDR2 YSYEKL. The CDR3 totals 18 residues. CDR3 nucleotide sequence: TGCACCAGCAGCCAAAATTCGGGACAGGGAATTTTCTCAGATACGCAGTATTTT. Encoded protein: CTSSQNSGQGIFSDTQYF.

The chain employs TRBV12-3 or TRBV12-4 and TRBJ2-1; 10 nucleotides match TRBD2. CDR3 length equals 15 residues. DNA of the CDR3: TGTGTTAGCAGTTTGGGAGCGGGAGGGTACAATGAGCAGTTCTTC. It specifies CVSSLGAGGYNEQFF.

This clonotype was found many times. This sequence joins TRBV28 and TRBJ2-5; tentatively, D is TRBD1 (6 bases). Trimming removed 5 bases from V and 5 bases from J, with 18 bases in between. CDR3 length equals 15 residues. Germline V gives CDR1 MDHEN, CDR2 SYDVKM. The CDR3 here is CASSASGAVRETQYF. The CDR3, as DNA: TGTGCCAGCAGTGCCTCAGGGGCAGTTAGGGAGACCCAGTACTTC.

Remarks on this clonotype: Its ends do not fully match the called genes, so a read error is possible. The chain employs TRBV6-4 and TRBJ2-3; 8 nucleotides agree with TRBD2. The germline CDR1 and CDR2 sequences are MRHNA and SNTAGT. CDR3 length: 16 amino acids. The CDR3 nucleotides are TGTGCCAGCAGTGAGTCTAGCGGGTCTAGGACAGATAGGCAGTATTTT. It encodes CASSESSGSRTDRQYF.

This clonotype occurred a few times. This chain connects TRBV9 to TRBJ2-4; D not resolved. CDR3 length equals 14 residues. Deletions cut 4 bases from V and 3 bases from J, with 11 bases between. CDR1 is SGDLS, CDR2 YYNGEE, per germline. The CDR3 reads CASSPDGSKNIQYF. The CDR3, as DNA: TGTGCCAGCAGCCCGGACGGTAGCAAAAACATTCAGTACTTC.

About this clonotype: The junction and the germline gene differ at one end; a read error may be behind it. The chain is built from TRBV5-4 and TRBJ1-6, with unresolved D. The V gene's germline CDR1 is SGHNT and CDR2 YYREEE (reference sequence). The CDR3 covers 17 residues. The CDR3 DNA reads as TGTGCCAGCAGCTTGGTCCCCACACCAGGATATAAATCACCCCTCCACTTT. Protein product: CASSLVPTPGYKSPLHF.

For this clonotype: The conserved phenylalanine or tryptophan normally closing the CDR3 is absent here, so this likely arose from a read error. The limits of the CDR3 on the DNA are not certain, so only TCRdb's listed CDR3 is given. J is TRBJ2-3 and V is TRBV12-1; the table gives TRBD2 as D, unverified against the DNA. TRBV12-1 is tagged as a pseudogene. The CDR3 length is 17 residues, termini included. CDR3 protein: CASSFGSSGANTDTQYS.